The 7 T cell receptor beta chains listed next were all sequenced from one sample in a study of blood T cell repertoires in COVID-19. Measured with immunoSEQ multiplex PCR; TCRdb has only the in-frame clones, and not every one. The table records approximately 190,000 clones, about 82% of them present only once. The material sequenced was peripheral blood. These receptors were collected from a woman under 40 with acute or convalescent COVID-19.

The chain is built from TRBV3-1 (or the pseudogene TRBV3-2) and TRBJ1-1; D ambiguous. Trimming removed 0 bases at V and 9 bases at J, with 5 bases between. The CDR3 has 11 residues. Germline lookup yields CDR1 LGHDT and CDR2 YNNKEL (reference sequence). The CDR3 sequence is CASSQDGKAFF. In DNA form, the CDR3 reads TGTGCCAGCAGCCAAGACGGGAAAGCTTTCTTT.

The J gene is TRBJ1-2, the V gene TRBV11-3; no clear D gene. V shed 0 bases and J shed 7 bases, with 6 bases lying between them. CDR1 and CDR2 from the germline V gene are SGHNT and YENEEA. This CDR3 spans 12 amino acids. CDR3 nucleotides: TGTGCCAGCAGCTTAGATGGCCTTGGCTACACCTTC. This codes for CASSLDGLGYTF.

V gene TRBV7-9 combines with J gene TRBJ2-5, with a weak D call TRBD2 (6 bases). The CDR3 runs 16 residues. CDR1 is SEHNR and CDR2 is FQNEAQ in the germline V gene (reference sequence). V dropped 1 base and J dropped 9 bases, with 21 bases sitting between them. DNA of the CDR3: TGTGCCAGCAGCTTAGTAATGCCTAGCGAGGGTGTCGCCCAGTACTTC. Protein sequence: CASSLVMPSEGVAQYF.

The chain recombines TRBV16 with TRBJ1-4, with no clear D. V was shortened by 0 bases and J by 3 bases, with 5 bases between the two germline ends. Germline V CDR1 and CDR2: KGHSY, FQNENV. The CDR3 has 14 residues. The CDR3, as DNA: TGTGCCAGCAGCCAATCATCAGCTAATGAAAAACTGTTTTTT. Translation gives CASSQSSANEKLFF.

The rearrangement uses TRBV13 and TRBJ2-3; 8 bases map to TRBD1. After removal of 5 bases from V and 3 bases from J, the junction contained 4 bases not matched to a gene. The CDR3 consists of 14 residues. CDR1 and CDR2 from the germline V gene are PRHDT and FYEKMQ (reference sequence). As DNA, the CDR3 is TGTGCCAGCAGCCCCGGACAGGGAACAGATACGCAGTATTTT. It encodes CASSPGQGTDTQYF.

V and J are TRBV9 and TRBJ1-2; D is ambiguous. Germline assignment: CDR1 SGDLS and CDR2 YYNGEE. The CDR3 sequence is 13 residues long. V was clipped by 2 bases and J by 8 bases, with 13 bases between them. The CDR3: CASSVPGSGGYTF. CDR3 sequence (DNA): TGTGCCAGCAGCGTTCCGGGATCGGGGGGCTACACCTTC.

The chain uses TRBV11-2 and TRBJ2-3; 8 bases match TRBD2. Germline assignment: CDR1 SGHAT and CDR2 FQNNGV. The ends lost 3 bases at V and 2 bases at J; junction bases unmatched: 16. CDR3 length equals 19 residues. The CDR3, as DNA: TGTGCCAGCAGCTTCCGCCCCTCGATTAGCGGGGAGACCACAGATACGCAGTATTTT. It is translated as CASSFRPSISGETTDTQYF. Full variable domain (missing parts from reference TRBV11-2 and TRBJ2-3): EAGVAQSPRYKIIEKRQSVAFWCNPISGHATLYWYQQILGQGPKLLIQFQNNGVVDDSQLPKDRFSAERLKGVDSTLKIQPAKLEDSAVYLCASSFRPSISGETTDTQYFGPGTRLTVL.